This T cell receptor (beta chain) was sequenced during a study of blood T cell repertoires in COVID-19. For the study at large: PBMCs, B-cell-depleted T cells, or T cells provided the cDNA or gDNA that made up the material.

Sequencing used immunoSEQ multiplex PCR; TCRdb keeps in-frame clones, though not all of them. The top ten clones hold 1% of a sample with more than 250,000 clones, 80% to 90% of them seen once. The ends lost 2 bases at V and 0 bases at J; junction bases unmatched: 6. Germline V gene data show CDR1 as SGHAT and CDR2 as FQNNGV. This CDR3 has 17 amino acids. The TCR originated in a man aged 45-60 years with active or convalescent COVID-19. The sample consisted of peripheral blood. This sequence joins TRBV11-2 and TRBJ2-3; the match to TRBD2 covers 9 bases. CDR3 sequence (DNA): TGTGCCAGCAGCTTACGTCATAGCGGGGGAAGCACAGATACGCAGTATTTT. This sequence encodes CASSLRHSGGSTDTQYF.